The next 20 T cell receptor beta chains were all read from a single sample in a study of molecular identifiers for immune sequencing clone quantification. TCRdb re-called the PCR reads with MiXCR, one entry per CDR3 protein. The table lists 80,000 to 95,000 distinct CDR3 sequences, roughly 19% of them singletons. The material sequenced was naive CD8+ T cells from blood, with Jurkat cell RNA spiked in. Subset defined: FACS-sorted CD8+CD4-CCR7+CD45RA+ naive T cells. These receptors originate from a human donor in good health. Some libraries in this study had Jurkat cell RNA spiked in.

Concerning this clonotype: Given a much more abundant clone one base away, this may be a read error. The chain carries TRBV4-3 and TRBJ2-7, with D unclear. CDR3 length: 14 residues. The germline CDR1 and CDR2 sequences are LGHNA and YSLEER. For the CDR3, the DNA is TGCGCCAGCAGCCCCTACGACGACCAACTTGGGCAGCACTTC. Protein: CASSPYDDQLGQHF.

This clonotype occurred many times. The chain links TRBV7-2 to TRBJ2-7; D ambiguous. The CDR3 contains 15 residues. CDR1 and CDR2 from the germline V gene are SGHTA and FQGNSA. Trimming stripped 5 bases from V and 3 bases from J, with 17 bases between. CDR3 sequence reads: CASSPPSFPGYEQYF. CDR3 DNA: TGTGCCAGCAGCCCTCCTTCATTCCCGGGCTACGAGCAGTACTTC.

This chain uses TRBV5-6 with TRBJ2-1; 10 nucleotides match TRBD2. V trimming: 3 bases; J trimming: 2 bases; junction bases outside the gene matches: 8. CDR1 and CDR2 (germline): SGHDT, YYEEEE. This CDR3 has 17 residues. The DNA for the CDR3 is TGTGCCAGCAGCTGGGGACTAGCGATGGTTACCTACAATGAGCAGTTCTTC. Amino acid sequence: CASSWGLAMVTYNEQFF.

This clonotype was observed many times. J is TRBJ2-7 and V is TRBV11-2; D remains ambiguous. This CDR3 region has 13 residues. Trimming took 4 bases from V and 2 from J, leaving 9 bases between them. Germline lookup yields CDR1 SGHAT and CDR2 FQNNGV. CDR3 region: CASSWQTTYEQYF. CDR3 bases: TGTGCCAGCAGCTGGCAGACAACCTACGAGCAGTACTTC.

This clonotype was counted at least ten times. The chain combines TRBV4-3 with TRBJ2-7; 7 bases line up with TRBD1. This CDR3 has 14 residues. The trim removed 3 bases at V and 6 bases at J, leaving 8 bases unmatched. Germline V gene sequence: CDR1 LGHNA, CDR2 YSLEER. The CDR3 nucleotides are TGCGCCAGCAGCCAGGACAGGACGGCGTTCGAGCAGTACTTC. Translating gives CASSQDRTAFEQYF.

Details on this clonotype: Mismatch with germline at one junction end may stem from a read error. The rearrangement joins TRBV4-3 to TRBJ2-7, with 7 positions matching TRBD2. In germline, CDR1 is LGHNA, CDR2 YSLEER. The CDR3 runs to 15 residues. The CDR3 DNA sequence: TGCGCCTGCAGCCAAGGGGAGGGGCGCCCCTACGAGCAGCACTTC. This encodes CACSQGEGRPYEQHF.

Ten or more counts support this clonotype. The chain combines TRBV19 with TRBJ2-6; no definite D call. The V gene's germline CDR1 is LNHDA and CDR2 SQIVND (reference sequence). This CDR3 contains 15 residues. V gave up 3 bases and J gave up 2 bases, with 8 bases separating them. The DNA for the CDR3 is TGTGCCAGTAGTATGTCGGGCGCTGGGGCCAACGTCCTGACTTTC. Its translation: CASSMSGAGANVLTF. Full variable domain (rest looked up from reference TRBV19 and TRBJ2-6): DGGITQSPKYLFRKEGQNVTLSCEQNLNHDAMYWYRQDPGQGLRLIYYSQIVNDFQKGDIAEGYSVSREKKESFPLTVTSAQKNPTAFYLCASSMSGAGANVLTFGAGSRLTVL.

As regards this clonotype: A read error is possible here, since a much larger clone lies one base away. The chain joins TRBV20-1 to TRBJ2-7, with D tentatively TRBD1 (6 bases). Germline loops: CDR1 DFQATT, CDR2 SNEGSKA (reference sequence). The CDR3 covers 14 residues. This CDR3 reads CRARARGFIYEQYF. CDR3 nucleotide sequence: TGCAGAGCTAGAGCCAGGGGATTTATCTACGAGCAGTACTTC.

This clonotype was seen a handful of times. This sequence joins TRBV6-5 and TRBJ2-3; D remains ambiguous. Looked up from germline, CDR1 is MNHEY and CDR2 is SVGAGI. V dropped 0 bases and J dropped 3 bases, with 10 bases sitting between them. This CDR3 contains 15 residues. The CDR3 reads CASSYSPGVTDTQYF. In DNA form, the CDR3 reads TGTGCCAGCAGTTACTCTCCGGGCGTGACAGATACGCAGTATTTT.

The sample holds many counts of this clonotype. The chain combines TRBV6-1 with TRBJ2-7, with D possibly called TRBD1 or TRBD2 (6 bases each). The CDR3 totals 13 residues. The V gene lost 4 bases and the J gene lost 5 bases, with 12 bases spanning the gap. The germline V gene has CDR1 MNHNS and CDR2 SASEGT. As DNA, the CDR3 is TGTGCCAGCAGTGGCCCAGGGGAGGACGAGCAGTACTTC. Translation gives CASSGPGEDEQYF.

The V and J genes are TRBV6-6 and TRBJ2-7; no definite D call. The V end was cut by 2 bases, the J end by 2 bases, with 10 bases between. Germline assignment: CDR1 MNHNY and CDR2 SVGAGI (reference sequence). This CDR3 is 14 amino acids long. This CDR3 reads CASSYIGFTYEQYF. The CDR3 coding sequence is TGTGCCAGCAGTTACATAGGGTTCACCTACGAGCAGTACTTC.

This clonotype was recorded at least ten times. The rearrangement joins TRBV6-2 or TRBV6-3 to TRBJ1-5; TRBD1 might be the D (5 bases). Looked up from germline, CDR1 is MNHEY and CDR2 is SVGEGT. This CDR3 contains 16 residues. Trimming removed 0 bases from V and 4 bases from J, with 13 bases in between. This CDR3 reads CASSYSTDTVNQPQHF. The CDR3 coding sequence is TGTGCCAGCAGTTACTCGACGGACACGGTTAATCAGCCCCAGCATTTT.

This clonotype has at least ten counts. The chain has TRBV20-1 and TRBJ1-1; D is unresolved. The CDR3 has 11 residues. Germline CDR1 is DFQATT and CDR2 is SNEGSKA (reference sequence). V was shortened by 6 bases and J by 1 base, with 6 bases between the two germline ends. CDR3 DNA: TGCAGTGCCACTCAGAACACTGAAGCTTTCTTT. Protein product: CSATQNTEAFF.

This clonotype was recorded at least ten times. The V call is TRBV4-3, the J call TRBJ1-1; 7 bases fit TRBD1. The V gene end was trimmed by 4 bases and the J gene end by 0 bases; junction bases not matched to a gene: 5. This CDR3 region has 15 residues. Germline V CDR1 and CDR2: LGHNA, YSLEER. The CDR3 DNA is TGCGCCAGCAGCCTTGCCGGGACAGTGAACACTGAAGCTTTCTTT. This codes for CASSLAGTVNTEAFF.

J is TRBJ2-7 and V is TRBV24-1, with 7 bases aligning to TRBD1. The germline V gene has CDR1 KGHDR and CDR2 SFDVKD. This CDR3 is 16 amino acids long. J lost 2 bases, V lost 1 base, and 7 bases had no gene match. Here the CDR3 reads CATSDLNTGVAYEQYF. In DNA, the CDR3 is TGTGCCACCAGTGATTTAAACACAGGGGTGGCCTACGAGCAGTACTTC.

This clonotype came up many times. The rearrangement uses TRBV7-2 and TRBJ2-7; tentative D call: TRBD1 (5 bases). The germline V gene has CDR1 SGHTA and CDR2 FQGNSA. The CDR3 sequence is 14 residues long. Between the trimmed V and J ends, which lost 3 bases and 3 bases, there was a span of 12 bases. In nucleotides, the CDR3 is TGTGCCAGCAGCTTGGACATTGCCTACTACGAGCAGTACTTC. This gives the protein CASSLDIAYYEQYF.

Many counts were recorded for this clonotype. The CDR3 DNA reads as TGCGCCAGCAGCTCTGACCGTTACATGACTAGCGGGCCGTCCAGCCTCCAAGAGACCCAGTACTTC. The encoded protein is CASSSDRYMTSGPSSLQETQYF. The rearrangement uses TRBV5-1 and TRBJ2-5; TRBD2 aligns across 10 bases. The V gene's germline CDR1 is SGHRS and CDR2 YFSETQ. V shed 3 bases, J shed 1 base, and the junction held 24 bases outside the gene matches. The CDR3 is 22 residues long.

This clonotype showed up many times. This chain links TRBV4-3 with TRBJ1-4; D is perhaps TRBD1 (5 bases). This CDR3 contains 16 residues. Trimming removed 0 bases at V and 13 bases at J, with 21 bases between. Germline loops: CDR1 LGHNA, CDR2 YSLEER. The CDR3 nucleotides are TGCGCCAGCAGCCAAGAAAGGGGACCCACGGCAACTGGACTGTTTTTT. Translating gives CASSQERGPTATGLFF.

A word on this clonotype: A much larger clone is a single base away; this may be a read error. Here the CDR3 reads CASGRTGNEQFF. CDR3 sequence (DNA): TGTGCCAGCGGCCGGACAGGGAATGAGCAGTTCTTC. The J gene is TRBJ2-1, the V gene TRBV14, with 8 bases lining up with TRBD1. In germline, CDR1 is SGHDN, CDR2 FVKESK. This CDR3 comprises 12 residues. V lost 8 bases to trimming and J lost 7 bases; unmatched junction nucleotides: 4. The full variable domain, with the rest looked up from reference TRBV14 and TRBJ2-1, is EAGVTQFPSHSVIEKGQTVTLRCDPISGHDNLYWYRRVMGKEIKFLLHFVKESKQDESGMPNNRFLAERTGGTYSTLKVQPAELEDSGVYFCASGRTGNEQFFGPGTRLTVL.

With respect to this clonotype: A much larger clonotype is one base distant, so this may be a read error. The V gene is TRBV6-2 or TRBV6-3, the J gene TRBJ2-7; no definite D call. Germline CDR1 is MNHEY and CDR2 is SVGEGT. This CDR3 contains 15 residues. The CDR3 sequence: CASSYSTGPSYEQYF. The DNA of the CDR3 is TGTGCCAGCAGCTACTCGACCGGTCCCTCCTACGAGCAGTACTTC.